The present entry profiles one T cell receptor (beta chain) with its context. These data belong to a study of T-cell memory formation after mild COVID-19. In germline, CDR1 is SGHAT, CDR2 FQDESV (reference sequence). Losses at the gene ends were 5 bases for V and 6 bases for J; bases not matched to a gene: 5. The CDR3 has 14 residues. TCRdb used MiXCR to reprocess the 5' RACE reads, holding one entry per CDR3 protein. The table includes 550,000 to 600,000 distinct CDR3 sequences, around a sixth detected once. The chain links TRBV11-1 to TRBJ2-1; 9 bases are shared with TRBD1. The receptor was derived from an adult woman who had mild COVID-19 (a few samples of this study predate the infection). Cell type and time point are not known. Material: PBMCs or a T cell subset sorted from them (not recorded which). CDR3 sequence (DNA): TGTGCCAGCAGCCCAAGGACAGGGGCCAATGAGCAGTTCTTC. Its protein product is CASSPRTGANEQFF.